The clone carrying this T cell receptor (beta chain) has a single count. Its antigen remains unknown. The data were obtained in a study of T cell responses to AZD1222 COVID-19 vaccine. The study, taken as a whole, reports: Distributed over spike, vaccine-associated CD4 TCRs predominated at 160-218 and 743-854. Within unmutated variant regions lay the reported targets of nearly half of spike-specific TCRs. Among the donors, most were white British and more were female, and clonal diversity was possibly underestimated.

The table came from immunoSEQ multiplex PCR; TCRdb's copy has only in-frame clones and leaves some out. The sample has 150,000 to 200,000 clones, under 95% seen once. The TCR comes from an adult who received the AZD1222 COVID-19 vaccine. The material sequenced was peripheral blood, taken 28 days after the second AZD1222 dose.

The CDR3 sequence is CASSPRGGGELFF. As DNA, the CDR3 is TGTGCCAGCAGCCCCCGAGGGGGCGGGGAGCTGTTTTTT. V gene TRBV3-1 (or the pseudogene TRBV3-2) combines with J gene TRBJ2-2; possibly TRBD1 for D (6 bases). This CDR3 contains 13 residues. Trimming shortened V by 4 bases and J by 7 bases, and 10 bases separated the two germline ends. Per the germline V gene, CDR1 is LGHDT and CDR2 is YNNKEL (reference sequence).